This T cell receptor beta chain derives from a study of tumor-infiltrating lymphocytes in localized non-small cell lung cancer. Whole-study findings and limits: Each assay used a separate piece of the same tissue.

In regard to this clone: The antigen remains unidentified.

Sequencing was performed with immunoSEQ multiplex PCR; in TCRdb, only in-frame clones are kept and a portion is missing. The data contain about 8,700 clones, 82% of them singletons. The TCR originated in a human donor with non-small cell lung cancer. Input material: uninvolved lung tissue not adjacent to the tumor.

In DNA form, the CDR3 reads TGTGCCAGCAGCTTAGACCCCACAGGGGCGGCCGGGGAGCTGTTTTTT. As protein: CASSLDPTGAAGELFF. The chain joins TRBV7-2 to TRBJ2-2; 7 bases fit TRBD1. The CDR3 sequence is 16 residues long. The germline V gene encodes CDR1 SGHTA and CDR2 FQGNSA. J lost 6 bases, V lost 1 base, and 8 bases had no gene match. The full variable domain, completed using reference TRBV7-2 and TRBJ2-2, is GAGVSQSPSNKVTEKGKDVELRCDPISGHTALYWYRQSLGQGLEFLIYFQGNSAPDKSGLPSDRFSAERTGGSVSTLTIQRTQQEDSAVYLCASSLDPTGAAGELFFGEGSRLTVL.